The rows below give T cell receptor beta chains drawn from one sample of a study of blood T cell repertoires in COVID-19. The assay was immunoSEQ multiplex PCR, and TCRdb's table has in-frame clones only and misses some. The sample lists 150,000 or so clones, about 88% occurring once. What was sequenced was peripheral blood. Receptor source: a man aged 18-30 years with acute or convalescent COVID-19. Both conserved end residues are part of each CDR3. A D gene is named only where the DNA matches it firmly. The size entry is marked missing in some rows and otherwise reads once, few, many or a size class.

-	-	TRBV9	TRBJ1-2	TGTGCCAGCGGTTTGTCACCCGAGCGGGGCTATGGCTACACCTTC	CASGLSPERGYGYTF
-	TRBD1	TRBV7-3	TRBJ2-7	TGTGCCAGCAGCCAGAATCCCGGGACAGCCTACGAGCAGTACTTC	CASSQNPGTAYEQYF
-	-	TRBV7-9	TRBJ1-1	TGTGCCAGCAGCCCGGAGATCATGAACACTGAAGCTTTCTTT	CASSPEIMNTEAFF
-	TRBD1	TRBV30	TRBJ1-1	TGTGCCTGGAGTGTACTAATCGAGACAGGGTATAAGGAAGCTTTCTTT	CAWSVLIETGYKEAFF
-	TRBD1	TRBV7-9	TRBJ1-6	TGTGCCAGCAGCTTAGTACAGGGGGGTTCACCCCTCCACTTT	CASSLVQGGSPLHF
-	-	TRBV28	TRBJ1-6	TGTGCCAGCAGTTTAGTGGGGGGGCTTGGATTTTCACCCCTCCACTTT	CASSLVGGLGFSPLHF
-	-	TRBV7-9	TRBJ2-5	TGTGCCAGCAGCCCACGGGGAGAGACCCAGTACTTC	CASSPRGETQYF
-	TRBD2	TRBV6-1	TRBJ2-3	TGTGCCAGCAGTGACGCTATTAGCGGGGGTAGGAGAGATACGCAGTATTTT	CASSDAISGGRRDTQYF
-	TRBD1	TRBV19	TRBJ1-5	TGTGCCAGTAGCGCGGGACAGGCGTTTGGGCCCCAGCATTTT	CASSAGQAFGPQHF
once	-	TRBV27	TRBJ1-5	TGTGCCACTCTCCCCCGGGTTAATAGCAATCAGCCCCAGCATTTT	CATLPRVNSNQPQHF
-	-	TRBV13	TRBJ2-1	TGTGCCAGCAGCGGACGGACAGAGTCCGGGGACAATGAGCAGTTCTTC	CASSGRTESGDNEQFF
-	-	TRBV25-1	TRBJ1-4	TGTGCCAGCAGACCCGAGGGAGCTAATGAAAAACTGTTTTTT	CASRPEGANEKLFF
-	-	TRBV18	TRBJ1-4	TGTGCCAGCTCACCATACAGGGCACCTAATGAAAAACTGTTTTTT	CASSPYRAPNEKLFF
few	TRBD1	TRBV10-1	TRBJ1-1	TGCGCCAGCGCATACACCCAGGACAGGGGGTTAACTGAAGCTTTCTTT	CASAYTQDRGLTEAFF
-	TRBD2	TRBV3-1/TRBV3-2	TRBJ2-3	TGTGCCAGCAGCCAACCACACCTGACTAGCAGGAGCACAGATACGCAGTATTTT	CASSQPHLTSRSTDTQYF
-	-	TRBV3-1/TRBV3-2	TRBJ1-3	TGTGCCAGCAGCCAAGCAGGGTACGGAAACACCATATATTTT	CASSQAGYGNTIYF
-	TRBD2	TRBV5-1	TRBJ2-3	TGCGCCAGCAGCCCACCCGGGACTAGCGGGGTGGATACGCAGTATTTT	CASSPPGTSGVDTQYF
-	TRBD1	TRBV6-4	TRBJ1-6	TGTGCCAGCAGTGTTGGACAGGGGGGTTCACCCCTCCACTTT	CASSVGQGGSPLHF
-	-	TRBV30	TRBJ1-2	TGTGCCTGGAGTGCCCAATCTAACTATGGCTACACCTTC	CAWSAQSNYGYTF
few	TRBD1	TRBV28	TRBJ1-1	TGTGCCAGCAGTTTAAGGGACAGCTACACTGAAGCTTTCTTT	CASSLRDSYTEAFF
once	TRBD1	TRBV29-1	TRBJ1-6	TGCAGCGTTGAAGCAGTGTCAGGGGGACATTACTTTTATAATTCACCCCTCCACTTT	CSVEAVSGGHYFYNSPLHF
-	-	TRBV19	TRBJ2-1	TGTGCCAGTAGTATAGGACAGGTCTCCTACAATGAGCAGTTCTTC	CASSIGQVSYNEQFF
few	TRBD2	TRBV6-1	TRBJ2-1	TGTGCCAGCAGTGAAGGACTAGCGGGGGGGCCGCTCTTC	CASSEGLAGGPLF
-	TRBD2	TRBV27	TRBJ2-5	TGTGCCAGCAGTTTTACTAGCGCTCGAAAGACCCAGTACTTC	CASSFTSARKTQYF
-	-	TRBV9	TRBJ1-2	TGTGCCAGCAGCGTAGCAGAGACAGGTACGGGCTACACCTTC	CASSVAETGTGYTF
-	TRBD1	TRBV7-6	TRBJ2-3	TGTGCCAGCAGCTTACGGACAGGGGTCACAGATACGCAGTATTTT	CASSLRTGVTDTQYF
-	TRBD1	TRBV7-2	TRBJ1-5	TGTGCCAGCAGCCTCGGGACAGGGGGTCTGACCCAGCATTTT	CASSLGTGGLTQHF
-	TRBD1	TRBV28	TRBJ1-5	TGTGCCAGCAGTGGGAGGACAGGGGCCGGTGGCAATCAGCCCCAGCATTTT	CASSGRTGAGGNQPQHF
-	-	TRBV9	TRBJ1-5	TGTGCCAGCAGCGTAGGCGGGGGGGAAAGCAATCAGCCCCAGCATTTT	CASSVGGGESNQPQHF
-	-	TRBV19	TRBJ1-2	TGTGCCACTACCAGGGGTTACGGCTATGGCTACACCTTC	CATTRGYGYGYTF
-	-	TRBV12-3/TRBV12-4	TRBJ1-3	TGTGCCAGCAGTTTTGGACAGGGAAACACCATATATTTT	CASSFGQGNTIYF
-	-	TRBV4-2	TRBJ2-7	TGTGCCAGCAGCCAAGGGCGGGACAGAGTCTACGAGCAGTACTTC	CASSQGRDRVYEQYF
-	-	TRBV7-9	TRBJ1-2	TGTGCCAGCAGCCCGGACAGTTGGGGCTACACCTTC	CASSPDSWGYTF
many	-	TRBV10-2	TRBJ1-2	TGCGCCAGCAGTGAAACCCAGGGCGCCTACACCTTC	CASSETQGAYTF
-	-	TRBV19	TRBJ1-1	TGTGCCAGTAGTATGGGCGGGGGGAACACTGAAGCTTTCTTT	CASSMGGGNTEAFF
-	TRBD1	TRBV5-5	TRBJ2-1	TGTGCCAGCAGCTTCGGGACAGGTACAAGCTCCTACAATGAGCAGTTCTTC	CASSFGTGTSSYNEQFF
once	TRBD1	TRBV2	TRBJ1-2	TGTGCCAGCAGGGGGACAGTCTATGGCTACACCTTC	CASRGTVYGYTF
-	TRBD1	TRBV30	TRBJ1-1	TGTGGCTCGGGACAGATGAACACTGAAGCTTTCTTT	CGSGQMNTEAFF
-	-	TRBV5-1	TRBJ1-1	TGCGCCAGCAACGCGGACACTGAAGCTTTCTTT	CASNADTEAFF
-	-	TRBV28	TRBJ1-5	TGTGCCAGCAGCTTACGGCCCGGGACAAGCACAACCCTTAATCAGCCCCAGCATTTT	CASSLRPGTSTTLNQPQHF
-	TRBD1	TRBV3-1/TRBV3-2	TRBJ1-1	TGTGCCAGCAGCCCCCGGACAGGAAAGAACACTGAAGCTTTCTTT	CASSPRTGKNTEAFF
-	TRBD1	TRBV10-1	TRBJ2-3	TGCGCCAGCAGTGGGACAGGGGGAAAGGTGCAGTATTTT	CASSGTGGKVQYF
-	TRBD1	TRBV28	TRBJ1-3	TGTGCCAGCAGGGGGGGACAGTCCACTGTAAACACCATATATTTT	CASRGGQSTVNTIYF
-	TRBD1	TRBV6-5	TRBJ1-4	TGTGCCAGCAGGGACGGGACAGGTTCCGAAAAACTGTTTTTT	CASRDGTGSEKLFF
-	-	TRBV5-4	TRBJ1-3	TGTGCCAGCAGCTTCTATGGAGGGGGAAACACCATATATTTT	CASSFYGGGNTIYF
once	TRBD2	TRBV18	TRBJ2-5	TGTGCCAGCTCACCCCCTGGGACTAGCGGGGCCCCAGGGACCCAGTACTTC	CASSPPGTSGAPGTQYF
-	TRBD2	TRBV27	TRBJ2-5	TGTGCCAGCAGTTTGTTGCGGGGGGGCCAAGAGACCCAGTACTTC	CASSLLRGGQETQYF
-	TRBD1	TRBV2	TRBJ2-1	TGTGCCAGCAGTGGAACCTCCATCTACAGGGGGCGCTCCTACAATGAGCAGTTCTTC	CASSGTSIYRGRSYNEQFF